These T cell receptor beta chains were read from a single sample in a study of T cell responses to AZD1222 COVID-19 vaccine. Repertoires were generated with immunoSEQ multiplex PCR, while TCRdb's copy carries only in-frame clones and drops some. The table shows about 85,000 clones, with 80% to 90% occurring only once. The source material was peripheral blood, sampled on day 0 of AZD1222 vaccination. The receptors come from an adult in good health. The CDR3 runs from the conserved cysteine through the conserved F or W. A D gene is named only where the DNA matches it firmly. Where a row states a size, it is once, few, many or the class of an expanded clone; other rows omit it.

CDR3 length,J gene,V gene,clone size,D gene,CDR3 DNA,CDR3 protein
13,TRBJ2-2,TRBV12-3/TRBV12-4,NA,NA,TGTGCCAGCAGTCCCACGGGCGGGGGGGAGCTGTTTTTT,CASSPTGGGELFF
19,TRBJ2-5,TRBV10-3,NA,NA,TGTGCCATCAGTGACGGAGAATGGGCGGAGCGGGTCCTTCAAGAGACCCAGTACTTC,CAISDGEWAERVLQETQYF
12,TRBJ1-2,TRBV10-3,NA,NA,TGTGCCATCAGTGAGGACGGTTATGGCTACACCTTC,CAISEDGYGYTF
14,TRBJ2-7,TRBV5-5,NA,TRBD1,TGTGCCAGCAGCATGACAGGGGGCGGCTACGAGCAGTACTTC,CASSMTGGGYEQYF
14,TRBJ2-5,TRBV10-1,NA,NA,TGCGCCAGCAGTGCCAGGGTGGGGGCAGAGACCCAGTACTTC,CASSARVGAETQYF
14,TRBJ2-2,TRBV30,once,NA,TGTGCCTGGAGATCCCAGGGGGGCACCGGGGAGCTGTTTTTT,CAWRSQGGTGELFF
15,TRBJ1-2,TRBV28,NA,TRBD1,TGTGCCAGCAGTTTAAGACAGGGGAATCGGTATGGCTACACCTTC,CASSLRQGNRYGYTF
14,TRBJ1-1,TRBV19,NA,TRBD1,TGTGCCAGTACCGAGGGGGCAGTGAACACTGAAGCTTTCTTT,CASTEGAVNTEAFF
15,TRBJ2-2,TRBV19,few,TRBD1,TGTGCCAGTAGTCTCAGGGGGAGATTCACCGGGGAGCTGTTTTTT,CASSLRGRFTGELFF
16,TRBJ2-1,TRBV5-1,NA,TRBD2,TGCGCCAGCAGCTTGGCCGTGGCTAGCGGAGGCAATGAGCAGTTCTTC,CASSLAVASGGNEQFF
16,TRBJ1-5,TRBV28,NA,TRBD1,TGTGCCGGGCGGACAGGGGGGAAGGGGAGCAATCAGCCCCAGCATTTT,CAGRTGGKGSNQPQHF
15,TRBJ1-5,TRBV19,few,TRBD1,TGTGCCAGTAGCGATGGACAGGGGAGGTATCAGCCCCAGCATTTT,CASSDGQGRYQPQHF
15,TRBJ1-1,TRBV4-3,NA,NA,TGCGCCAGCAGCCAAGACGGGGGGAGGAACACTGAAGCTTTCTTT,CASSQDGGRNTEAFF
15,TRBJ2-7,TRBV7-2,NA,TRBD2,TGTGCCAGCAGCCCATCAGGCGGGAGCATCTACGAGCAGTACTTC,CASSPSGGSIYEQYF
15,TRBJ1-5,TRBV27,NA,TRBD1,TGTGCCAGCAGAATAGGACAGGCTAGCAATCAGCCCCAGCATTTT,CASRIGQASNQPQHF
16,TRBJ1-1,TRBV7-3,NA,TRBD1,TGTGCCAGCAGCTTAATGGGACAGGGGATGAACACTGAAGCTTTCTTT,CASSLMGQGMNTEAFF
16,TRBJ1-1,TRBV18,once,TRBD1,TGTGCCAGCTCACTCCGGGACAGGGGAACGGGCACTGAAGCTTTCTTT,CASSLRDRGTGTEAFF
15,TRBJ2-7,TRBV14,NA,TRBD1,TGTGCCAGCAGCCAGGGGACAGGGATATTCTACGAGCAGTACTTC,CASSQGTGIFYEQYF
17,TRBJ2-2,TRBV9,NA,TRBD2,TGTGCCAGCAGCGGAAGTCTAGCGGGGGGCCACACCGGGGAGCTGTTTTTT,CASSGSLAGGHTGELFF
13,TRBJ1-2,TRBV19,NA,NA,TGTGCCAGTACTGATTCGGGTGGCTATGGCTACACCTTC,CASTDSGGYGYTF
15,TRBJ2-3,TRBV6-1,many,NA,TGTGCCAGCAGTGAACTCGTAGGGGGCACAGATACGCAGTATTTT,CASSELVGGTDTQYF
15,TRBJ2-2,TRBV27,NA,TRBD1,TGTGCCAGCAAACTTACAGGGGCTTACACCGGGGAGCTGTTTTTT,CASKLTGAYTGELFF
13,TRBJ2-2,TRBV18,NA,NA,TGTGCCAGCTCAATCGACAGGACCGGGGAGCTGTTTTTT,CASSIDRTGELFF
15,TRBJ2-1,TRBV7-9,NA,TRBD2,TGTGCCAGCAGCTTAGGCGGGGGCTCCTACAATGAGCAGTTCTTC,CASSLGGGSYNEQFF
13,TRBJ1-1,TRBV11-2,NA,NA,TGTGCCAGCAGCCTTACACCGAACACTGAAGCTTTCTTT,CASSLTPNTEAFF
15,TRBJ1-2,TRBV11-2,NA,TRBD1,TGTGCCAGCAGCTTAGATCAGGGGGCGGTCTATGGCTACACCTTC,CASSLDQGAVYGYTF
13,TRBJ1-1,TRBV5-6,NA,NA,TGTGCCAGCAGCCCCGACACAAACACTGAAGCTTTCTTT,CASSPDTNTEAFF